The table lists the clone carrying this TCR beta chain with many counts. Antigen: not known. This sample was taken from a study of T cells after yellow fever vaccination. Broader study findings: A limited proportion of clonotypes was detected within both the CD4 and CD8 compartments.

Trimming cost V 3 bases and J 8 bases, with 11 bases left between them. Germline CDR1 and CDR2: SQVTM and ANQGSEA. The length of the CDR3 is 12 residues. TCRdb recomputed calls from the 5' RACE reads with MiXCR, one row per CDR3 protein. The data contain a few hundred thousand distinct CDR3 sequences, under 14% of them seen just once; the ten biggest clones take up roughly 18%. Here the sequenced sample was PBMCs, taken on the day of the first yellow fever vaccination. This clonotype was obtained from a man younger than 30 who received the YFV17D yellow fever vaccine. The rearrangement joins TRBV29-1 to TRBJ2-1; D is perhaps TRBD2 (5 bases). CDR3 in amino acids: CSVDPGWDEQFF. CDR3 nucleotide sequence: TGCAGCGTTGACCCGGGGTGGGATGAGCAGTTCTTC.